This T cell receptor beta chain was sequenced during a study of blood T cells in healthy people across ages. Healthy Caucasians from Russia aged about 6 to 95 served as donors. Germline V CDR1 and CDR2: SGHTA, FQGNSA. Trimming cost V 5 bases and J 0 bases, with 12 bases left between them. This CDR3 comprises 15 residues. Sample-barcoded 5' priming and a J-beta primer mix drove a second PCR of roughly 7 to 11 cycles. TCRdb reprocessed the 5' RACE reads via MiXCR and lists one record per CDR3 protein. The sample shows around 1,800,000 distinct CDR3 sequences, 39% of them seen only once. The source material was blood. This receptor was identified in a human donor in good health. The rearrangement joins TRBV7-2 to TRBJ2-3; D is ambiguous. The CDR3 nucleotides are TGTGCCAGCAGCCCCACACCGAGAAGCACAGATACGCAGTATTTT. Its protein product is CASSPTPRSTDTQYF.